This T cell receptor (beta chain) was recovered during a study of T cell responses to AZD1222 COVID-19 vaccine. The CDR3 has 14 residues. The germline V and J ends were trimmed by 6 bases and 5 bases, with 14 bases remaining between them. The germline CDR1 and CDR2 sequences are MNHEY and SMNVEV (reference sequence). Using immunoSEQ multiplex PCR, the repertoire was profiled, and TCRdb retains in-frame clones only, with some absent. This table has some 40,000 clones, around 80% appearing once. Sample: peripheral blood, taken on day 0 of AZD1222 vaccination. V is TRBV27 and J is TRBJ2-1, with D tentatively TRBD1 (5 bases). The TCR sequence derives from an adult in good health. Here the CDR3 DNA reads TGTGCCAGCAGCCAAATGGACAAAAACAATGAGCAGTTCTTC. Translation gives CASSQMDKNNEQFF.